The rows below give T cell receptor beta chains drawn from one sample of a study of blood T cell repertoires in COVID-19. Sequencing was performed with immunoSEQ multiplex PCR; in TCRdb, only in-frame clones are kept and a portion is missing. Here the sample spans a few hundred thousand clones, roughly 84% being singletons. The material sequenced was peripheral blood. These receptors were obtained from a middle-aged woman who had recovered from COVID-19. Each CDR3 is given with its conserved first and last residue. The D gene is left open where the match is weak. Rows give clone size only sometimes, using once, few, many, or a class for an expanded clone.

d_gene,abundance,v_gene,j_gene,CDR3aa,CDR3nt
TRBD1,.,TRBV5-1,TRBJ1-1,CASTPGQGSAEAFF,TGCGCCAGCACCCCTGGACAGGGGAGCGCTGAAGCTTTCTTT
.,.,TRBV27,TRBJ2-1,CASHSPGRPGGEQFF,TGTGCCAGCCACTCCCCGGGGAGGCCAGGAGGAGAGCAGTTCTTC
.,.,TRBV30,TRBJ1-2,CACTGNYGYTF,TGTGCCTGTACAGGGAACTATGGCTACACCTTC
.,.,TRBV5-6,TRBJ1-4,CASSEPGATNEKLFF,TGTGCCAGCAGCGAACCAGGGGCAACTAATGAAAAACTGTTTTTT
TRBD2,.,TRBV12-3/TRBV12-4,TRBJ2-3,CASSFERGVTQYF,TGTGCCAGCAGTTTTGAGCGGGGGGTTACGCAGTATTTT
.,.,TRBV7-8,TRBJ1-1,CASSPRSGNTEAFF,TGTGCCAGCAGCCCCCGGAGCGGTAACACTGAAGCTTTCTTT
.,.,TRBV6-5,TRBJ1-2,CASKKPGVGNYGYTF,TGTGCCAGCAAAAAACCGGGAGTGGGTAACTATGGCTACACCTTC
.,.,TRBV19,TRBJ1-1,CASSPQGNTEAFF,TGTGCCAGTAGTCCCCAGGGAAACACTGAAGCTTTCTTT
.,.,TRBV5-4,TRBJ2-5,CASSLGGLARETQYF,TGTGCCAGCAGCTTGGGGGGACTGGCGCGAGAGACCCAGTACTTC
TRBD1,.,TRBV5-5,TRBJ2-7,CASSFFWGQTYEQYF,TGTGCCAGCAGCTTCTTTTGGGGACAGACCTACGAGCAGTACTTC
.,.,TRBV7-9,TRBJ2-7,CASSLAGVVYEQYF,TGTGCCAGCAGCTTAGCAGGAGTAGTATACGAGCAGTACTTC
.,.,TRBV9,TRBJ1-1,CASSVELSTEAFF,TGTGCCAGCAGCGTAGAGTTGAGCACTGAAGCTTTCTTT
.,.,TRBV4-2,TRBJ1-6,CASSQDGLRSYNSPLHF,TGTGCCAGCAGCCAAGATGGACTCAGATCCTATAATTCACCCCTCCACTTT
TRBD1,.,TRBV3-1/TRBV3-2,TRBJ1-6,CASSQMTGVNSPLHF,TGTGCCAGCAGCCAGATGACAGGGGTTAATTCACCCCTCCACTTT
.,.,TRBV5-6,TRBJ1-1,CASSLLSGNTEAFF,TGTGCCAGCAGCTTGCTATCAGGGAACACTGAAGCTTTCTTT
TRBD1,once,TRBV10-3,TRBJ2-1,CATWTGKGYNEQFF,TGTGCCACCTGGACAGGGAAGGGTTACAATGAGCAGTTCTTC
TRBD1,.,TRBV3-1/TRBV3-2,TRBJ1-2,CASTGQLGYGYTF,TGTGCCAGCACGGGACAGCTCGGCTATGGCTACACCTTC
.,.,TRBV3-1/TRBV3-2,TRBJ2-7,CASSYESRSYEQYF,TGTGCCAGCAGCTACGAATCGAGATCCTACGAGCAGTACTTC
.,.,TRBV4-2,TRBJ1-2,CASSPGATFNYGYTF,TGTGCCAGCAGCCCAGGGGCGACCTTTAACTATGGCTACACCTTC
TRBD1,.,TRBV11-1,TRBJ1-2,CASSLAGTGSYGYTF,TGTGCCAGCAGCTTAGCCGGGACAGGGTCTTATGGCTACACCTTC
.,.,TRBV2,TRBJ2-6,CASSLGEAAGANVLTF,TGTGCCAGCAGCCTCGGGGAAGCGGCTGGGGCCAACGTCCTGACTTTC
TRBD2,.,TRBV7-2,TRBJ2-3,CASSLGVAGGPDTQYF,TGTGCCAGCAGCTTAGGCGTAGCGGGGGGGCCAGATACGCAGTATTTT
TRBD1,.,TRBV5-1,TRBJ2-6,CASSTGTGTGANVLTF,TGCGCCAGCAGCACCGGGACAGGGACTGGGGCCAACGTCCTGACTTTC
.,few,TRBV3-1/TRBV3-2,TRBJ1-5,CASSQEGGGSNQPQHF,TGTGCCAGCAGCCAAGAAGGAGGAGGGAGCAATCAGCCCCAGCATTTT
TRBD1,.,TRBV5-6,TRBJ1-1,CASSPFDRVRSKAFF,TGTGCCAGCAGCCCCTTTGACAGGGTCCGGAGTAAAGCTTTCTTT
TRBD2,.,TRBV4-1,TRBJ2-1,CASSQVGLAGDNEQFF,TGCGCCAGCAGCCAAGTGGGACTAGCGGGGGACAATGAGCAGTTCTTC
.,.,TRBV20-1,TRBJ2-2,CSASGGLNTGELFF,TGCAGTGCTAGTGGGGGCTTGAACACCGGGGAGCTGTTTTTT
.,.,TRBV29-1,TRBJ2-7,CSVEDWRSYEQYF,TGCAGCGTTGAAGATTGGAGGTCCTACGAGCAGTACTTC
.,.,TRBV2,TRBJ1-1,CASKAATRWANTEAFF,TGTGCCAGCAAAGCAGCCACACGATGGGCTAACACTGAAGCTTTCTTT
TRBD1,.,TRBV6-6,TRBJ1-6,CASSYNQGGSPLHF,TGTGCCAGCAGTTACAATCAGGGGGGTTCACCCCTCCACTTT
.,.,TRBV2,TRBJ1-4,CASKERRTNEKLFF,TGTGCCAGCAAAGAGCGGAGAACTAATGAAAAACTGTTTTTT
TRBD2,few,TRBV3-1/TRBV3-2,TRBJ2-7,CASSRPGAGERGEQYF,TGTGCCAGCAGCCGCCCGGGAGCGGGGGAGCGGGGGGAGCAGTACTTC
TRBD2,.,TRBV5-1,TRBJ2-5,CASSLTSGEETQYF,TGCGCCAGCAGCTTGACTAGCGGGGAAGAGACCCAGTACTTC
TRBD1,few,TRBV5-1,TRBJ2-2,CASTATGSNTGELFF,TGCGCCAGCACGGCGACAGGGTCGAACACCGGGGAGCTGTTTTTT
.,few,TRBV28,TRBJ1-5,CASMEGVSQPQHF,TGTGCCAGCATGGAAGGAGTGAGTCAGCCCCAGCATTTT